This T cell receptor (beta chain) was sequenced in a study of T-cell memory formation after mild COVID-19 (dated by TCRdb to the early 2020s). Study-wide context: TCR sequence clusters from the two donors were largely donor specific. In a couple of donors, T-cell clones that expanded and contracted after mild COVID-19 were tracked by sequencing TCRalpha and TCRbeta repertoires over time. The cohort was made up of two young adult volunteers, one female and one male, who were previously healthy.

Ficoll-Paque density gradient centrifugation was used to isolate PBMCs. A few counts support this clonotype. Its antigen has not been determined. Per-nucleotide qualities are absent, and no much larger clonotype sits a single base away. The paper's findings and limits, for the study overall: Some responding clones were found in pre-infection memory, which suggests that pre-existing cross-reactive memory T cells took part in the SARS-CoV-2 response. SARS-CoV-2 specificity was not confirmed for the second-wave clones peaking on day 37. Contracting CD4+ clones turned up mainly in the CM and EM memory subsets, whereas EMRA was where CD8+ clones were enriched. Clones that contracted from day 15 to 85 showed balanced CD4/CD8 phenotypes, whereas a second wave of clones that expanded from day 15 to 37 leaned towards CD4+. Only a couple of mild cases were covered by the study, and larger cohorts that include severe cases with pre-infection samples were considered necessary.

The sequencer listed for this sample is Illumina NovaSeq 6000. TCRalpha and TCRbeta cDNA libraries were constructed by 5'RACE with constant-segment primers, with sample barcodes and unique molecular identifiers being introduced. Trizol reagent was used to extract RNA from every sample. Amplification of the libraries took two PCR steps, and the second step added a second sample barcode plus Illumina TruSeq adapters. Libraries were sequenced on an Illumina NovaSeq with 2 x 150 bp paired-end reads. The paper's data handling went like this. With migec v1.2.7, reads were demultiplexed and then collapsed into UMI-guided consensus sequences. Using mixcr v2.1.11, UMI consensuses were aligned to TRA and TRB V and J templates and then assembled into clonotypes. Clonotypes were classified as expanded or contracted when called significant by both edgeR and NoisET, with noise models trained on biological replicates. For edgeR calls, a false discovery rate-adjusted p below 0.01 and a log2 fold-change threshold of 1 were applied. PCA with hierarchical clustering of max-normalized trajectories of the 1000 most abundant clonotypes was used as exploratory dynamics analysis. The CD4 or CD8 phenotype of responding clones was assigned using the separately sequenced CD4+ and CD8+ repertoires. Through fastp at Q25 and MiXCR, TCRdb rebuilt clones from the public reads, retaining in-frame beta chains. Merged by CDR3 protein, the rows form single entries marked with the most common genes and DNA. TCRdb's processing, not the study's, gives the V and J calls here. The sample yields under 250,000 distinct CDR3 sequences; approximately 9% were counted once. The ten top clones hold around a fifth of the sample.

The germline V gene provides CDR1 MNHEY and CDR2 SVGAGI. V ends up 5 bases short and J 4 bases short, with an unmatched junction base count of 4. Measured from the cysteine to the phenylalanine, the CDR3 is 14 residues long. Only the CDR3 portion is preserved as DNA: 42 bases, with reading frame beginning at the first base. The receptor's source is a man aged 18 to 30 who had mild COVID-19 (a few samples of this study predate the infection). The sample titles of this study are shuffled in the database, so cell type and time point are left out; the donor was told from shared clones. This chain joins TRBV6-5 to TRBJ1-3; a stretch of 8 junction bases matches TRBD1. Source material: PBMCs or a T cell subset sorted from them (not recorded which). The sequenced DNA is TGTGCCAGCAGTCCACAGGGGGAAGGAAACACCATATATTTT. This is translated as CASSPQGEGNTIYF.